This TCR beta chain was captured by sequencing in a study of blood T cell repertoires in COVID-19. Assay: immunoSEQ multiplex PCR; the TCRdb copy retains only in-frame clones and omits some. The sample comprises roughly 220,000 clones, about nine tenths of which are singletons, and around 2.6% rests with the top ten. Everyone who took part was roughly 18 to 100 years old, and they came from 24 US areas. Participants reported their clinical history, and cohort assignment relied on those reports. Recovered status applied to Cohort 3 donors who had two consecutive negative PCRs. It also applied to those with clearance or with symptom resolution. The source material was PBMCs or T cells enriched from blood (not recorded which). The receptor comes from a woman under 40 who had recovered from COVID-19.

CDR3 coding DNA: TGCGCCAGCAGCCAAGACTCGGGGGACCTACCGAACACCGGGGAGCTGTTTTTT. Protein sequence: CASSQDSGDLPNTGELFF. The V gene is TRBV4-1, the J gene TRBJ2-2; tentative D call: TRBD2 (6 bases). Germline V lookup: CDR1 MGHRA, CDR2 YSYEKL. V was clipped by 0 bases and J by 0 bases, with 14 bases between them. The length of the CDR3 is 18 residues.